The T cell receptor (beta chain) described here comes from a study of OX40 agonist ivuxolimab in advanced cancers. Across the study: Past anti-PD-1, anti-PD-L1 or anti-CTLA-4 therapy was accepted, and 40% to 50% had received some.

Profiling relied on immunoSEQ multiplex PCR, and the TCRdb table lists in-frame clones only, not all of them. In the table there are just under 65,000 clones, about 81% of which are singletons. The CDR3 extends over 14 amino acids. Trimming took off 1 base at V and 5 bases at J, with 8 bases between the two ends. In germline, CDR1 is MGHDK, CDR2 SYGVNS. The V and J genes are TRBV25-1 and TRBJ2-2, with D unresolved. This sequence originates from an adult with an advanced solid tumor such as melanoma, head and neck, liver or kidney cancer. The input for sequencing was CD4+ or CD8+ T cells sorted from blood, taken in a trial of the OX40 agonist ivuxolimab. CDR3 coding DNA: TGTGCCAGCAGTGAATTTGTTGAGACCGGGGAGCTGTTTTTT. It yields the protein CASSEFVETGELFF.